This T cell receptor (beta chain) was recorded in a study of blood T cells in healthy people across ages. A second PCR, run for roughly 7 to 12 cycles, used a sample-barcoded 5' primer plus a J-beta primer mix. TCRdb fed the 5' RACE reads into MiXCR, producing one record per CDR3 protein. This table has some 760,000 distinct CDR3 sequences, approximately 25% appearing once. The V and J ends lost 4 bases and 2 bases, in that order; junction bases with no gene match: 6. Germline loops: CDR1 MGHDK, CDR2 SYGVNS. CDR3 length: 16 amino acids. This clonotype was counted a few times. The same sample was also studied in work on T cells of mothers and their children. From that report: All extracted RNA went into cDNA synthesis, 1.5 ug per 15 ul. Each child gave 2.9 million or so TCR beta CDR3 reads (each mother, over 9 million). For unrelated pairs as for related ones, thymic selection shapes TCR recombination output similarly.

This TCR derives from a boy younger than 18 in good health. The V gene is TRBV25-1, the J gene TRBJ2-5, with 11 nucleotides matching TRBD1. The sequenced material came from blood. The CDR3 is CASSVTGTGGQETQYF. In DNA form, the CDR3 reads TGTGCCAGCAGTGTGACTGGGACAGGGGGACAAGAGACCCAGTACTTC.